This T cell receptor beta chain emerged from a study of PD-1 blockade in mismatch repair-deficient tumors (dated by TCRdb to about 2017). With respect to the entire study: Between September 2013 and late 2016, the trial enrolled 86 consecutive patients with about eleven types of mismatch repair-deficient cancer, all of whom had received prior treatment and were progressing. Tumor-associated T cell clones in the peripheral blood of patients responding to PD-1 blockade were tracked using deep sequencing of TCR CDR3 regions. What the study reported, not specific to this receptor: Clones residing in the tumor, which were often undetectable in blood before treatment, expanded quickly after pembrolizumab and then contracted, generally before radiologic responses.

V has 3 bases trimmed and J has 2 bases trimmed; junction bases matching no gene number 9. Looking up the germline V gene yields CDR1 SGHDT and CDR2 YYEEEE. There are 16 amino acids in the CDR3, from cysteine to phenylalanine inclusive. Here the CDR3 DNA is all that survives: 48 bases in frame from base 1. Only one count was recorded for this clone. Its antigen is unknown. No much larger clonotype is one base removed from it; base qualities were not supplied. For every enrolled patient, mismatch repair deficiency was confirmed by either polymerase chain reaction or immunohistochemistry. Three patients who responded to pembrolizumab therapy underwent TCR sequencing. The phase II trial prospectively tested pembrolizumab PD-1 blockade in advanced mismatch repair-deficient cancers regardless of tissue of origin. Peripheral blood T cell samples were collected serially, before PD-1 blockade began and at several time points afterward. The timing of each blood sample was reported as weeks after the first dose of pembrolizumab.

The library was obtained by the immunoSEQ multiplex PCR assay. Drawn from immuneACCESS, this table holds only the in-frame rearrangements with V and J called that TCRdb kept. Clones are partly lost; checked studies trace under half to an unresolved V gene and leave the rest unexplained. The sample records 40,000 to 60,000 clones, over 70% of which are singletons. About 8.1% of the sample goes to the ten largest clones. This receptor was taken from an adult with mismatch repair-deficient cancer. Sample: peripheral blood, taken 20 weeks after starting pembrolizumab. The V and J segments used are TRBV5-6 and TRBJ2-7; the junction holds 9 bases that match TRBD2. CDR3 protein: CASSSVASGKPYEQYF. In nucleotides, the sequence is TGTGCCAGCAGCTCCGTCGCTAGCGGGAAACCCTACGAGCAGTACTTC.